One sample yielded the 30 T cell receptor beta chains listed below, sequenced in a study of CD8+ T cells in alopecia areata. Extracted RNA was reverse transcribed into cDNA, the sequencing template. TCRdb's table, derived via immunoSEQ multiplex PCR, lists solely in-frame clones and lacks some. Here the sample spans 140,000 to 150,000 clones, approximately 50% being singletons. Sequencing used CD4+ T cells sorted from blood, obtained at week 0. The receptors were gathered from a human donor with alopecia areata.

A few counts support this clone. Other DNA variants within this sample encode the same CDR3. This chain connects TRBV2 to TRBJ2-1; D is unresolved. V shed 3 bases and J shed 6 bases, with 6 bases lying between them. Germline V gives CDR1 SNHLY, CDR2 FYNNEI. The CDR3 contains 12 residues. The CDR3 sequence is CASSEAGNEQFF. In DNA form, the CDR3 reads TGTGCCAGCAGTGAGGCTGGCAATGAGCAGTTCTTC.

In the case of this clone: At one of its ends the junction is not consistent with the germline gene, which may arise from a read error. This chain connects TRBV7-9 to TRBJ2-5, with D possibly TRBD2 on 5 matching bases. Germline CDR1 reads SEHNR; CDR2 reads FQNEAQ (reference sequence). The CDR3 is 11 residues long. This CDR3 is CASSEAAAWDF. The CDR3 bases are TGTGCCAGCAGCGAAGCGGCCGCCTGGGACTTC.

V usage is TRBV9 and J usage is TRBJ2-7; D is possibly TRBD2 (5 bases). The CDR3 has 13 residues. Deletions cut 3 bases from V and 6 bases from J, with 13 bases between. The germline V gene has CDR1 SGDLS and CDR2 YYNGEE. CDR3 bases: TGTGCCAGCAGCGCCCAGGACGCGGGCGAGCAGTACTTC. It specifies CASSAQDAGEQYF. The variable domain in full, with the rest retrieved from reference TRBV9 and TRBJ2-7, is DSGVTQTPKHLITATGQRVTLRCSPRSGDLSVYWYQQSLDQGLQFLIQYYNGEERAKGNILERFSAQQFPDLHSELNLSSLELGDSALYFCASSAQDAGEQYFGPGTRLTVT.

This clone has only a few counts. In nucleotides, the CDR3 is TGCAGCGTTATCCGACAGAGGGGTCACAATGAGCAGTTCTTC. Translating it yields CSVIRQRGHNEQFF. The chain carries TRBV29-1 and TRBJ2-1; D may be TRBD1 or TRBD2 (5 bases each). This CDR3 has 14 amino acids. Germline V CDR1 and CDR2: SQVTM, ANQGSEA. The V end lost 5 bases, the J end lost 5 bases, and 16 bases lay between the germline ends.

The sample holds one count of this clone. J is TRBJ1-4 and V is TRBV30; tentatively, D is TRBD1 (5 bases). The CDR3 is 12 residues long. V was trimmed by 7 bases and J by 8 bases, leaving 14 bases between them. Germline values: CDR1 GTSNPN, CDR2 SVGIG (reference sequence). The CDR3 nucleotides read TGTGCCTCGAGGGGAGGAAGCGAAAAACTGTTTTTT. Its translation is CASRGGSEKLFF.

V is TRBV2 and J is TRBJ2-7; D unclear. Germline assignment: CDR1 SNHLY and CDR2 FYNNEI. Trimming shortened V by 4 bases and J by 7 bases, and 11 bases separated the two germline ends. This CDR3 is 12 amino acids long. In DNA form, the CDR3 reads TGTGCCAGCAGTGTTGAGGTGGGTGAGCAGTACTTC. This encodes CASSVEVGEQYF.

The genes are TRBV30 and TRBJ2-7, with 9 bases aligning to TRBD2. The CDR3 covers 13 residues. From germline, CDR1 is GTSNPN and CDR2 SVGIG (reference sequence). The V gene end was trimmed by 4 bases and the J gene end by 4 bases; junction bases not matched to a gene: 5. CDR3: CAWKPGLAYEQYF. CDR3 DNA: TGTGCCTGGAAGCCGGGACTAGCTTACGAGCAGTACTTC. The variable domain in full, completed from reference TRBV30 and TRBJ2-7, reads SQTIHQWPATLVQPVGSPLSLECTVEGTSNPNLYWYRQAAGRGLQLLFYSVGIGQISSEVPQNLSASRPQDRQFILSSKKLLLSDSGFYLCAWKPGLAYEQYFGPGTRLTVT.

V and J are TRBV5-1 and TRBJ2-1; D might be TRBD2 (5 bases). Deletions cut 0 bases from V and 5 bases from J, with 6 bases between. CDR1 is SGHRS and CDR2 is YFSETQ in the germline V gene. CDR3 length equals 13 residues. The CDR3 DNA sequence: TGCGCCAGCAGCTTGGCCGGGAACAATGAGCAGTTCTTC. Protein sequence: CASSLAGNNEQFF.

Only a few counts were recorded for this clone. The V and J genes are TRBV28 and TRBJ2-5; 8 bases fit TRBD2. CDR3 length: 11 residues. Germline V gene sequence: CDR1 MDHEN, CDR2 SYDVKM. J gave up 7 bases and V 11 bases, and 6 bases lay outside the gene matches. CDR3 residues: CALERGGTQYF. The CDR3 DNA follows: TGTGCCTTGGAACGGGGGGGGACCCAGTACTTC.

Comments on this clone: This same CDR3 is encoded by further DNA sequences in the sample. This chain connects TRBV29-1 to TRBJ1-1, with 8 bases that match TRBD1. V lost 7 bases, J lost 2 bases, and 3 bases stayed unmatched. This CDR3 is built from 12 residues. Germline-derived CDR1 and CDR2 are SQVTM and ANQGSEA. CDR3 sequence reads: CSGGQGNTEAFF. The CDR3 bases are TGCAGCGGAGGACAGGGAAACACTGAAGCTTTCTTT.

The chain combines TRBV30 with TRBJ1-1, with TRBD1 as a possible D gene (5 bases). V was pared by 4 bases and J by 0 bases, with 12 bases between. The CDR3 is 14 amino acids. Per germline, CDR1 GTSNPN and CDR2 SVGIG (reference sequence). DNA for the CDR3: TGTGCCTGGAACCAGGGACTTATGAACACTGAAGCTTTCTTT. Protein: CAWNQGLMNTEAFF. Full variable domain (outside the CDR3, taken from reference TRBV30 and TRBJ1-1): SQTIHQWPATLVQPVGSPLSLECTVEGTSNPNLYWYRQAAGRGLQLLFYSVGIGQISSEVPQNLSASRPQDRQFILSSKKLLLSDSGFYLCAWNQGLMNTEAFFGQGTRLTVV.

This chain connects TRBV2 to TRBJ1-4, with a possible D match to TRBD1 (5 bases). Germline loops: CDR1 SNHLY, CDR2 FYNNEI. Trimming pared 6 bases from V and 12 bases from J, leaving 14 bases between. This CDR3 is 12 amino acids long. In DNA form, the CDR3 reads TGTGCCAGCAGGAAAGAGGGGTGGGAACTGTTTTTT. It translates to CASRKEGWELFF.

As DNA, the CDR3 is TGTGCCTGTTCGGAGGGCCAAGAGACCCAGTACTTC. This sequence encodes CACSEGQETQYF. The chain is built from TRBV30 and TRBJ2-5; TRBD2 might be the D (6 bases). Trimming took 6 bases from V and 1 from J, leaving 9 bases between them. This CDR3 has 12 residues. CDR1 is GTSNPN, CDR2 SVGIG, per germline (reference sequence).

This chain uses TRBV5-4 with TRBJ2-3; D is possibly TRBD1 (6 bases). Trimming removed 3 bases at V and 2 bases at J, with 25 bases between. The CDR3 has 19 residues. In germline, CDR1 is SGHNT, CDR2 YYREEE (reference sequence). CDR3 residues: CASSSQGLGTGSITDTQYF. Written as DNA, the CDR3 is TGTGCCAGCAGCTCACAGGGCCTAGGGACGGGATCAATCACAGATACGCAGTATTTT. The full variable domain, completed using reference TRBV5-4 and TRBJ2-3, is ETGVTQSPTHLIKTRGQQVTLRCSSQSGHNTVSWYQQALGQGPQFIFQYYREEENGRGNFPPRFSGLQFPNYSSELNVNALELDDSALYLCASSSQGLGTGSITDTQYFGPGTRLTVL.

CDR3 amino acids: CASKTGGAPDTEAFF. CDR3 nucleotide sequence: TGTGCCAGCAAGACAGGGGGCGCCCCGGACACTGAAGCTTTCTTT. This chain joins TRBV25-1 and TRBJ1-1, with TRBD1 identical over 10 bases. CDR3 length equals 15 residues. Unmatched junction bases numbered 8, after V lost 7 bases and J lost 3 bases. Germline CDR1 MGHDK, CDR2 SYGVNS.

This clone was seen a handful of times. CDR3 DNA: TGTGCCAGCTCACCATCTTTAGAAGGAGGGTTTGAGCAGTACTTC. Translation gives CASSPSLEGGFEQYF. The genes are TRBV18 and TRBJ2-7; weak D call: TRBD2 (6 bases). CDR3 length: 15 residues. The V gene lost 2 bases and the J gene lost 7 bases, with 18 bases spanning the gap. Germline V lookup: CDR1 KGHSH, CDR2 LQKENI.

This clone showed up just a few times. Other DNA variants within this sample encode the same CDR3. The V gene is TRBV29-1, the J gene TRBJ2-3; D remains ambiguous. Trimming shortened V by 4 bases and J by 6 bases, and 8 bases separated the two germline ends. The CDR3 has 11 amino acids. The germline gives CDR1 SQVTM, CDR2 ANQGSEA. CDR3 sequence: CSVVPGDTQYF. The CDR3 DNA is TGCAGCGTTGTGCCCGGGGATACGCAGTATTTT.

The V and J genes are TRBV28 and TRBJ2-5; TRBD2 matches at 11 bases. V shed 6 bases and J 0 bases; nucleotides not matched to a gene: 3. The CDR3 is made up of 15 amino acids. Germline loops: CDR1 MDHEN, CDR2 SYDVKM. The CDR3 protein is CASRASGRYQETQYF. The CDR3 DNA follows: TGTGCCAGCAGAGCTAGCGGGAGGTACCAAGAGACCCAGTACTTC.

The chain links TRBV19 to TRBJ1-5; 7 bases agree with TRBD1. The CDR3 sequence is 14 residues long. V trimming: 6 bases; J trimming: 6 bases; junction bases outside the gene matches: 8. The V gene's germline CDR1 is LNHDA and CDR2 SQIVND (reference sequence). In nucleotides, the CDR3 is TGTGCCAGTAGCCTGACAGGGTCCGGTCAGCCCCAGCATTTT. It is translated as CASSLTGSGQPQHF.

J is TRBJ1-2 and V is TRBV19; D uncertain. V dropped 5 bases and J dropped 8 bases, with 15 bases sitting between them. The CDR3 is 13 amino acids. Germline V gives CDR1 LNHDA, CDR2 SQIVND (reference sequence). The CDR3 reads CASSDRRGNGYTF. CDR3 nucleotides: TGTGCCAGTAGTGACCGACGGGGAAACGGCTACACCTTC.

The chain is built from TRBV4-1 and TRBJ2-7; D possibly matches TRBD1 or TRBD2 (6 bases each). CDR1 and CDR2 from the germline V gene are MGHRA and YSYEKL. The CDR3 is made up of 19 amino acids. V was trimmed by 1 base and J by 0 bases, leaving 22 bases between them. The CDR3 sequence: CASSQVTSRGQGFSYEQYF. As DNA, the CDR3 is TGCGCCAGCAGCCAAGTTACGTCGCGGGGACAAGGCTTCTCCTACGAGCAGTACTTC.

The J gene is TRBJ2-7, the V gene TRBV10-3, with 11 positions matching TRBD2. This CDR3 region has 14 residues. The V and J ends lost 5 bases and 7 bases, in that order; junction bases with no gene match: 7. Germline V gene lookup returns CDR1 ENHRY and CDR2 SYGVKD. In DNA, the CDR3 is TGTGCCATCAGTCATAGCGGGAGGGCCGAAGAGCAGTACTTC. Translated: CAISHSGRAEEQYF.

This chain joins TRBV5-1 and TRBJ1-2; no clear D. Trimming took off 3 bases at V and 6 bases at J, with 9 bases between the two ends. The CDR3 sequence is 12 residues long. CDR1 SGHRS and CDR2 YFSETQ come from the germline V gene. The CDR3 sequence is CASSSADNGYTF. The CDR3 DNA is TGCGCCAGCAGCTCTGCCGATAATGGCTACACCTTC.

V is TRBV25-1 and J is TRBJ2-1, with 8 bases aligning to TRBD1. Per the germline V gene, CDR1 is MGHDK and CDR2 is SYGVNS. The CDR3 loop spans 11 amino acids. V was clipped by 4 bases and J by 12 bases; unmatched bases: 2. The CDR3 DNA follows: TGTGCCAGCAGTGCCGACAGGGGGCAGTTCTTC. This sequence encodes CASSADRGQFF.

This clone was seen only once. The chain carries TRBV29-1 and TRBJ1-5; 9 nucleotides agree with TRBD1. There are 18 residues in the CDR3. V dropped 5 bases and J dropped 0; count of bases not matched to a gene: 14. The germline V gene has CDR1 SQVTM and CDR2 ANQGSEA. As DNA, the CDR3 is TGCAGCGTTTCCACAACGACAGGGGGGGGGAATAGCAATCAGCCCCAGCATTTT. Translating gives CSVSTTTGGGNSNQPQHF.

This clone was seen a handful of times. The chain has TRBV7-2 and TRBJ2-1; TRBD2 matches at 8 bases. J gave up 2 bases and V 4 bases, and 4 bases lay outside the gene matches. This CDR3 is 15 amino acids long. CDR1 and CDR2 from the germline V gene are SGHTA and FQGNSA. CDR3 sequence (DNA): TGTGCCAGCAGCTCCCCAGCGGGGGCCTACAATGAGCAGTTCTTC. This translates into CASSSPAGAYNEQFF. Based on the CDR3 plus reference TRBV7-2 and TRBJ2-1, the full variable domain is GAGVSQSPSNKVTEKGKDVELRCDPISGHTALYWYRQSLGQGLEFLIYFQGNSAPDKSGLPSDRFSAERTGGSVSTLTIQRTQQEDSAVYLCASSSPAGAYNEQFFGPGTRLTVL.

The V gene is TRBV6-6, the J gene TRBJ1-2, with D uncertain. V was cut by 5 bases and J by 8 bases, with 6 bases left in between. In germline, CDR1 is MNHNY, CDR2 SVGAGI (reference sequence). The CDR3 totals 10 residues. CDR3 sequence reads: CASSELGYTF. The CDR3 nucleotides are TGTGCCAGCAGTGAATTGGGCTACACCTTC.

This clone was detected only a few times. This chain joins TRBV6-5 and TRBJ2-3, with no clear D. CDR1 is MNHEY, CDR2 SVGAGI, per germline. V dropped 2 bases and J dropped 1 base, with 10 bases sitting between them. The CDR3 has 15 amino acids. The CDR3 here is CASSYSRQRTDTQYF. The CDR3 DNA is TGTGCCAGCAGTTACAGCAGGCAGCGCACAGATACGCAGTATTTT.

This clone was detected only a few times. The chain links TRBV20-1 to TRBJ1-1; D not certain. The CDR3 totals 9 residues. The germline V gene encodes CDR1 DFQATT and CDR2 SNEGSKA (reference sequence). CDR3 DNA sequence: TGCGGAGCGAACACTGAAGCTTTCTTT. Encoded protein: CGANTEAFF.

The rearrangement uses TRBV27 and TRBJ2-5; D possibly corresponds to TRBD1 (5 bases). The germline gives CDR1 MNHEY, CDR2 SMNVEV (reference sequence). The V gene lost 1 base and the J gene lost 4 bases, with 13 bases spanning the gap. This CDR3 spans 15 amino acids. The CDR3 DNA sequence: TGTGCCAGCAGTTTATTGGGCGCAGGGCTAGAGACCCAGTACTTC. This gives the protein CASSLLGAGLETQYF.